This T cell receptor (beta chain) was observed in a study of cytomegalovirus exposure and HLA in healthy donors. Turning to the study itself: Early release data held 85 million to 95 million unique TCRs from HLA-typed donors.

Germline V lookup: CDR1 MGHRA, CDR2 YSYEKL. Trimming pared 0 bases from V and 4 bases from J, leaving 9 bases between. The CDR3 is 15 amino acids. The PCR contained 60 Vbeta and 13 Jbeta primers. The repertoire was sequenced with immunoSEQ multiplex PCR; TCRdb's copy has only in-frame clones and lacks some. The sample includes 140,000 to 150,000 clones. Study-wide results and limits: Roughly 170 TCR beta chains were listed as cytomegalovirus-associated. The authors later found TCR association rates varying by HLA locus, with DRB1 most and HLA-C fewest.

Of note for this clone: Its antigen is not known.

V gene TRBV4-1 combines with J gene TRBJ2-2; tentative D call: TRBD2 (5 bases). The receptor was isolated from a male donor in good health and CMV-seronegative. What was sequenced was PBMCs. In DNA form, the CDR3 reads TGCGCCAGCAGCCAAGATCGGCTAGCCACCGGGGAGCTGTTTTTT. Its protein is CASSQDRLATGELFF.